This section outlines one T cell receptor beta chain sequence together with its context. The data are from a study of blood T cell repertoires in COVID-19. Turning to the study itself: Samples came from the United States, Italy and Spain, spanning acute and convalescent COVID-19. Sources were T cells, B-cell-depleted T cells, or PBMCs; the material itself was cDNA or gDNA.

The trim removed 4 bases at V and 3 bases at J, leaving 2 bases unmatched. CDR3 size: 14 residues. Germline V gives CDR1 MNHEY, CDR2 SMNVEV (reference sequence). Original processing notes: Amplification from reference gene primers served as the basis for estimated nucleated cell counts. TCRdb keeps only in-frame clones here, not all; method: immunoSEQ multiplex PCR. That table gives V, J and clone size, and the DNA gave D and trimming. The sample lists approximately 290,000 clones, 80% to 85% seen once, with around 14% in the top ten. Seattle enrolled patients during active infection and tracked them longitudinally.

The origin of this receptor is an older person with COVID-19, enrolled during active disease. The rearrangement uses TRBV27 and TRBJ1-1; 10 nucleotides agree with TRBD1. Sequencing used peripheral blood. CDR3 in amino acids: CASSWDRGDTEAFF. DNA of the CDR3: TGTGCCAGCAGTTGGGACAGGGGCGACACTGAAGCTTTCTTT.